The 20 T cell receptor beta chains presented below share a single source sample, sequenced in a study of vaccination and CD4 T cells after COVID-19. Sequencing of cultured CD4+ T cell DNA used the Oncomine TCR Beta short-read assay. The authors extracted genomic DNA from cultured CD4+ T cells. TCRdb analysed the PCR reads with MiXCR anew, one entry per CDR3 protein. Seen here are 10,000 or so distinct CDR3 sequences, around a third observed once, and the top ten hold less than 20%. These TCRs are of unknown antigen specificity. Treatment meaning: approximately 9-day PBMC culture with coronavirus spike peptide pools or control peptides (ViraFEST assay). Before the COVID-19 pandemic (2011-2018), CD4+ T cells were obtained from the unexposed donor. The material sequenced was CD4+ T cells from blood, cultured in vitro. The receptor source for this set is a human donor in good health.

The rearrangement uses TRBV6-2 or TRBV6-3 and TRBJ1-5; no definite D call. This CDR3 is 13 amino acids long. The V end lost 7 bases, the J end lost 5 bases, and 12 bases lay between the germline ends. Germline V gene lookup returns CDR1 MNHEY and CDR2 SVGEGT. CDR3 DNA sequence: TGTGCCAGCACCGATGGGGAGTATCAGCCCCAGCATTTT. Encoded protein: CASTDGEYQPQHF.

The CDR3 DNA reads as TGCAGTGCTAGACGGGACAGGGATATGCCCCTCCACTTT. It specifies CSARRDRDMPLHF. The genes are TRBV20-1 and TRBJ1-6; 9 nucleotides align to TRBD1. The germline gives CDR1 DFQATT, CDR2 SNEGSKA (reference sequence). This CDR3 region has 13 residues. With V trimmed by 2 bases and J by 13 bases, 6 bases remained unmatched.

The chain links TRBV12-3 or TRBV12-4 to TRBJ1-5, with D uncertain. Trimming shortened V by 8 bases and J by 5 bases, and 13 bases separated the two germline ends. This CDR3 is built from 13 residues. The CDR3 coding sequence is TGTGCCAGCCGTGGTTGGCGGGATCAGCCCCAGCATTTT. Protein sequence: CASRGWRDQPQHF.

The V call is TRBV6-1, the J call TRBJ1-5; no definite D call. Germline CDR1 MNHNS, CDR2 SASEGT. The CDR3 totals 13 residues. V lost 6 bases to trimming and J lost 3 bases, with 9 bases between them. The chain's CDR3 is CASRPQNNQPQHF. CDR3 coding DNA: TGTGCCAGCAGACCACAGAACAATCAGCCCCAGCATTTT.

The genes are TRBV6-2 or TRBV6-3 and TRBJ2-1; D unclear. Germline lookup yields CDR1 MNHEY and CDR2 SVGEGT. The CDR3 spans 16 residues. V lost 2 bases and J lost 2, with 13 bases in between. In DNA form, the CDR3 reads TGTGCCAGCAGTTACGACGGGTCGCGCGCCTACAATGAGCAGTTCTTC. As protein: CASSYDGSRAYNEQFF.

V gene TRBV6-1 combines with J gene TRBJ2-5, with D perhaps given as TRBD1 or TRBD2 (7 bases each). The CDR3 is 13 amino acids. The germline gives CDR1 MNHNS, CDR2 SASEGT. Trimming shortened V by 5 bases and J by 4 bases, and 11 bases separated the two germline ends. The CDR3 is CASSQGGVETQYF. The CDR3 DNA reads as TGTGCCAGCAGTCAGGGGGGGGTAGAGACCCAGTACTTC.

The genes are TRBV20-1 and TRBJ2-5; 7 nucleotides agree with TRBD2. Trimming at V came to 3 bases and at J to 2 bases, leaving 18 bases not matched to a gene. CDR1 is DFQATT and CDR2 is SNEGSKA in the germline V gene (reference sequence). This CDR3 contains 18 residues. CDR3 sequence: CSASKFATGAGLQETQYF. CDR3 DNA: TGCAGTGCTAGTAAGTTTGCGACCGGAGCGGGGCTACAAGAGACCCAGTACTTC.

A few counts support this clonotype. As DNA, the CDR3 is TGCAGTGCTAGAATGGGACAGGGCTACGGCTACACCTTC. It translates to CSARMGQGYGYTF. The chain is built from TRBV20-1 and TRBJ1-2; the match to TRBD1 covers 9 bases. Per germline, CDR1 DFQATT and CDR2 SNEGSKA (reference sequence). V lost 2 bases, J lost 8 bases, and 6 bases stayed unmatched. The CDR3 extends over 13 amino acids.

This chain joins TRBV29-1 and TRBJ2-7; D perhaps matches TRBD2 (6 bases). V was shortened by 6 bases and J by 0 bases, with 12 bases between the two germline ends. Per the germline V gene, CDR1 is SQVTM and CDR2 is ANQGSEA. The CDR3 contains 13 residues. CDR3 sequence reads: CSVGTGSSYEQYF. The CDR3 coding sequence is TGCAGCGTGGGGACCGGGAGCTCCTACGAGCAGTACTTC.

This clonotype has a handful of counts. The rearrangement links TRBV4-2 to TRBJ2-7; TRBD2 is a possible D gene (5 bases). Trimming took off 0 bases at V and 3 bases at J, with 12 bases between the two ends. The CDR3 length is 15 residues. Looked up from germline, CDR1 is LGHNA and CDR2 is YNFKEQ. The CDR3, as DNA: TGTGCCAGCAGCCAAGATATAGGTCGGGGCTACGAGCAGTACTTC. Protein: CASSQDIGRGYEQYF.

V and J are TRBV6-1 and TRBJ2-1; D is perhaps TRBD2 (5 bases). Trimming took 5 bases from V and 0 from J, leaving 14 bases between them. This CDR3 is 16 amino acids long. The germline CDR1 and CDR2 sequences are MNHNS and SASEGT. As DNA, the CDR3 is TGTGCCAGCAGTCTGACTGATGCGGGCTCCTACAATGAGCAGTTCTTC. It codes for CASSLTDAGSYNEQFF.

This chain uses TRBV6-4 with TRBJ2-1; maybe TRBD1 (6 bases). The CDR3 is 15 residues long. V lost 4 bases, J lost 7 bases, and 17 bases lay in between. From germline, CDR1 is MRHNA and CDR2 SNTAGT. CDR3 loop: CASSALYFRGNEQFF. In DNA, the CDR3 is TGTGCCAGCAGTGCCCTCTACTTTAGGGGGAATGAGCAGTTCTTC.

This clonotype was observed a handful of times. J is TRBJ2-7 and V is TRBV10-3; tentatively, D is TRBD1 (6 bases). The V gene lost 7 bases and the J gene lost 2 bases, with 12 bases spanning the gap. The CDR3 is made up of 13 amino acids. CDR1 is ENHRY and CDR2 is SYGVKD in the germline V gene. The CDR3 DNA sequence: TGTGCCATCACCGGACAGTCCGCCTACGAGCAGTACTTC. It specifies CAITGQSAYEQYF.

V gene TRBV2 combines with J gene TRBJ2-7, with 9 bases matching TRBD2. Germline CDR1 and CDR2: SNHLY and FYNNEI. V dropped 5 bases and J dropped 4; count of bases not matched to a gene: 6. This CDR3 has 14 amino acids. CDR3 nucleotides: TGTGCCAGCAGTCTGCAGCGGGGGGATTACGAGCAGTACTTC. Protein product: CASSLQRGDYEQYF.

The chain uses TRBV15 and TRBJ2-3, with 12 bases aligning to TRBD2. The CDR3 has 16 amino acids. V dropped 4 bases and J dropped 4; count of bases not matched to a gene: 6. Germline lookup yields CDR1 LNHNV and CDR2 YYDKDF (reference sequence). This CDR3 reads CATSTPTSGSSDTQYF. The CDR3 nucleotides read TGTGCCACCAGCACCCCGACTAGCGGGAGCTCAGATACGCAGTATTTT.

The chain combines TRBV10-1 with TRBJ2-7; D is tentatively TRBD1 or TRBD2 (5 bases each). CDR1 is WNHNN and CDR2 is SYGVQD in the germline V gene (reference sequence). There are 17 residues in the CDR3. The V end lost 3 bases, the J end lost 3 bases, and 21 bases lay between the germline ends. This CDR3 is CASSDYCWDGESYEQYF. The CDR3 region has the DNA TGCGCCAGCAGTGATTATTGTTGGGACGGGGAAAGCTACGAGCAGTACTTC.

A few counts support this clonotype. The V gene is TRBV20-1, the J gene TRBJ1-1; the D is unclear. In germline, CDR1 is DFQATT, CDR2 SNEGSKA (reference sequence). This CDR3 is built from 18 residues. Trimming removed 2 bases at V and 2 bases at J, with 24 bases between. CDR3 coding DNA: TGCAGTGCTAGACGCCGCAGCCGCCCCCCCCCCAGTAACACTGAAGCTTTCTTT. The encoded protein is CSARRRSRPPPSNTEAFF.

The DNA of the CDR3 is TGTGCCAGCAGCTACCAGAGCAATCAGCCCCAGCATTTT. This gives the protein CASSYQSNQPQHF. V is TRBV6-2 or TRBV6-3 and J is TRBJ1-5; D is unclear. Germline V gene sequence: CDR1 MNHEY, CDR2 SVGEGT. The germline V and J ends were trimmed by 6 bases and 1 base, with 7 bases remaining between them. This CDR3 is 13 amino acids long.

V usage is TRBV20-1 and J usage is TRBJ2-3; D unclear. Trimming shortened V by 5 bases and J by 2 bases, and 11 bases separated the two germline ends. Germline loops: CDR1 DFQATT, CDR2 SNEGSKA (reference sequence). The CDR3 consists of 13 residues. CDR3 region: CSARWKTTDTQYF. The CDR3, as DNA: TGCAGTGCTCGGTGGAAAACCACAGATACGCAGTATTTT.

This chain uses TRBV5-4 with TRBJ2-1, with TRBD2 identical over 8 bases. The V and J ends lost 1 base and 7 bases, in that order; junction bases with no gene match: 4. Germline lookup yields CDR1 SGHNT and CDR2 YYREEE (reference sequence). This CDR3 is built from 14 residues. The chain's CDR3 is CASSLLGGRNEQFF. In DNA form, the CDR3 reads TGTGCCAGCAGCTTGTTAGGCGGGAGGAATGAGCAGTTCTTC. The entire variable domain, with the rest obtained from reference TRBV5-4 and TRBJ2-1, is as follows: ETGVTQSPTHLIKTRGQQVTLRCSSQSGHNTVSWYQQALGQGPQFIFQYYREEENGRGNFPPRFSGLQFPNYSSELNVNALELDDSALYLCASSLLGGRNEQFFGPGTRLTVL.